This entry concerns a single TCR beta chain. The antigen is undetermined. The sample belongs to a study of cytomegalovirus exposure and HLA in healthy donors. The PCR made use of 60 Vbeta and 13 Jbeta primers. The method was immunoSEQ multiplex PCR; TCRdb's version includes in-frame clones alone and lacks a portion of them. In the table there are roughly 100,000 clones, around 73% of which are singletons. Points from the study as a whole: Associated with HLA alleles at 0.05 false discovery rate in a later analysis were around 15,000 TCR beta sequences.

This receptor was taken from a man in his thirties or forties in good health and CMV-seronegative. The sample taken for sequencing was PBMCs.

The DNA of the CDR3 is TGTGCCAGCACCTCCGGACAGGGTTTTTACGAGCAGTACTTC. It yields the protein CASTSGQGFYEQYF. J is TRBJ2-7 and V is TRBV6-5; 8 nucleotides match TRBD1. V lost 7 bases, J lost 4 bases, and 9 bases stayed unmatched. CDR3 length equals 14 residues. CDR1 and CDR2 from the germline V gene are MNHEY and SVGAGI.